This is a list of T cell receptor beta chains from one sample in a study of T-cell memory formation after mild COVID-19. TCRdb independently ran MiXCR on the 5' RACE reads; one entry per CDR3 protein. Of around 440,000 distinct CDR3 sequences in the sample, 15% to 20% are singletons; the top ten hold 9% to 15%. The sample was PBMCs or a T cell subset sorted from them (not recorded which). The receptor set was obtained from an adult woman who had mild COVID-19 (a few samples of this study predate the infection). Cell type and time point are not known. Each CDR3 is given with its conserved first and last residue. D genes are given only for firm matches. For some rows the clone size is stated as once, few or many, or as a class when expanded; others skip it.

D,J,V,size,CDR3,DNA
NA,TRBJ1-1,TRBV12-3/TRBV12-4,many,CASSDPFVGGPNTEAFF,TGTGCCAGCAGTGACCCCTTCGTGGGGGGCCCGAACACTGAAGCTTTCTTT
NA,TRBJ1-2,TRBV7-9,once,CASSTGVYGYTF,TGTGCCAGCAGCACCGGGGTCTATGGCTACACCTTC
NA,TRBJ1-4,TRBV4-3,NA,CASSQVKDPREKLFF,TGCGCCAGCAGCCAAGTGAAGGACCCGCGGGAAAAACTGTTTTTT
NA,TRBJ2-3,TRBV19,few,CASIEQGPSDTQYF,TGTGCCAGTATCGAGCAGGGGCCCTCAGATACGCAGTATTTT
NA,TRBJ2-5,TRBV27,NA,CASSLLGEETQYF,TGTGCCAGCAGTTTATTGGGGGAAGAGACCCAGTACTTC
TRBD1,TRBJ1-2,TRBV6-5,few,CASSYGTGDRYGYTF,TGTGCCAGCAGTTACGGGACAGGGGACCGGTATGGCTACACCTTC
NA,TRBJ2-7,TRBV27,few,CASSLSLGSSYEQYF,TGTGCCAGCAGTTTATCCTTGGGATCCTCCTACGAGCAGTACTTC
NA,TRBJ1-1,TRBV7-9,NA,CASSVHPDRRTEAFF,TGTGCCAGCAGCGTCCACCCCGACAGGCGGACTGAAGCTTTCTTT
NA,TRBJ2-7,TRBV20-1,few,CSAPAHTSYEQYF,TGCAGTGCGCCCGCCCACACCTCCTACGAGCAGTACTTC
TRBD1,TRBJ1-4,TRBV6-2/TRBV6-3,NA,CASSYVAGTANEKLFF,TGTGCCAGCAGTTACGTAGCCGGGACAGCTAATGAAAAACTGTTTTTT
NA,TRBJ2-1,TRBV6-5,NA,CASRPSGGIGNEQFF,TGTGCCAGCAGGCCTTCGGGGGGCATAGGGAATGAGCAGTTCTTC
NA,TRBJ1-1,TRBV25-1,NA,CASSEDLGGITEAFF,TGTGCCAGCAGTGAGGACCTAGGGGGTATTACTGAAGCTTTCTTT
TRBD2,TRBJ2-2,TRBV12-3/TRBV12-4,NA,CASSFGGAPGELFF,TGTGCCAGCAGTTTCGGGGGGGCCCCCGGGGAGCTGTTTTTT
TRBD1,TRBJ1-1,TRBV5-1,few,CASSPGQVVAVRAREAFF,TGCGCCAGCAGCCCAGGACAGGTCGTCGCCGTGCGTGCGAGAGAAGCTTTCTTT
TRBD2,TRBJ2-1,TRBV20-1,NA,CSASQGFRLAGYEQFF,TGCAGTGCTAGTCAAGGTTTCCGACTAGCGGGGTATGAGCAGTTCTTC
TRBD2,TRBJ2-1,TRBV13,few,CASSPRLTGGGNEQFF,TGTGCCAGCAGCCCTAGACTGACGGGAGGCGGCAATGAGCAGTTCTTC
TRBD2,TRBJ2-3,TRBV3-1,few,CASSQYAGGPSSPDTQYF,TGTGCCAGCAGCCAATACGCGGGAGGCCCAAGTAGCCCAGATACGCAGTATTTT
NA,TRBJ1-2,TRBV24-1,NA,CATSEGPLNYGYTF,TGTGCCACCAGTGAGGGACCGTTGAACTATGGCTACACCTTC
NA,TRBJ1-1,TRBV10-3,few,CAGGEDTEAFF,TGTGCCGGAGGGGAGGACACTGAAGCTTTCTTT
NA,TRBJ2-1,TRBV7-9,few,CASREFNEQFF,TGTGCCAGCAGGGAATTCAATGAGCAGTTCTTC
NA,TRBJ1-6,TRBV5-1,few,CASSSGDNSNSPLHF,TGCGCCAGCAGCTCTGGAGACAACAGTAATTCACCCCTCCACTTT
TRBD1,TRBJ1-2,TRBV12-3/TRBV12-4,few,CASSLRTGHGYTF,TGTGCCAGCAGTTTACGGACAGGGCATGGCTACACCTTC
NA,TRBJ1-6,TRBV30,NA,CAWGSGLRDGNSPLHF,TGTGCCTGGGGTTCTGGCTTACGGGATGGAAATTCACCCCTCCACTTT
TRBD1,TRBJ1-6,TRBV24-1,NA,CATSDFRQGGNSPLHF,TGTGCCACCAGTGACTTTAGACAGGGGGGTAATTCACCCCTCCACTTT
NA,TRBJ2-5,TRBV10-3,few,CAISGSPTTGGYSETQYF,TGTGCCATCAGTGGTTCACCCACCACTGGCGGGTACTCAGAGACCCAGTACTTC
NA,TRBJ2-4,TRBV29-1,NA,CSVATAPGNIQYF,TGCAGCGTTGCAACAGCCCCGGGGAACATTCAGTACTTC
TRBD1,TRBJ1-5,TRBV7-8,NA,CASTWGTGGIGNQPQHF,TGTGCCAGCACCTGGGGGACAGGGGGCATAGGCAATCAGCCCCAGCATTTT
TRBD2,TRBJ2-5,TRBV5-7,NA,CASSLGLAGDQETQYF,TGTGCCAGCAGCTTGGGGCTAGCGGGGGACCAAGAGACCCAGTACTTC
NA,TRBJ2-5,TRBV24-1,NA,CATSDQVWGQETQYF,TGTGCCACCAGTGATCAAGTATGGGGCCAAGAGACCCAGTACTTC
TRBD1,TRBJ2-7,TRBV19,NA,CASRDRDRPYEQYF,TGTGCCAGTAGGGACAGGGATAGGCCCTACGAGCAGTACTTC
NA,TRBJ2-1,TRBV24-1,few,CATSDPDRAGYDEQFF,TGTGCCACCAGTGATCCCGACAGGGCGGGGTATGATGAGCAGTTCTTC